The TCR beta chain described here comes from a study of molecular identifiers for immune sequencing clone quantification. Findings and caveats of the study: Same-barcode identical TCR molecules could make highly expanded clones look smaller than they are.

Each CDR3 protein is one row after TCRdb ran MiXCR on the PCR reads. The table shows more than 300,000 distinct CDR3 sequences, with about 20% occurring only once. This clonotype showed up many times. Its target is not known. Germline V lookup: CDR1 MNHEY, CDR2 SVGEGT. Between the trimmed V and J ends, which lost 7 bases and 3 bases, there was a span of 13 bases. The CDR3 length is 13 residues. Libraries of naive CD8 T cells were made from roughly 20,000 to 1,000,000 sorted cells. They used 10%, 30% or 50% RNA. CD8+CD4-CCR7+CD45RA+ sorting gave the naive CD8 T cells. This TCR was sampled from a human donor in good health. Some libraries in this study had Jurkat cell RNA spiked in. The genes are TRBV6-2 or TRBV6-3 and TRBJ2-7; D call uncertain. The sequencing input was naive CD8+ T cells from blood, with Jurkat cell RNA spiked in. Noted subset: FACS-sorted CD8+CD4-CCR7+CD45RA+ naive T cells. The CDR3 DNA sequence: TGTGCCAGCACCCAGCAGCCTGGCTACGAGCAGTACTTC. It is translated as CASTQQPGYEQYF.